This entry lists 18 T cell receptor beta chains sequenced from one sample in a study of CD8 T cells in Susac syndrome. RNA was extracted with the RNeasy kit, and a quantity of roughly 0.5 to 1 ug was reverse transcribed using random hexamers. In TCRdb, the immunoSEQ multiplex PCR reads were re-called with MiXCR into one record per CDR3 protein. Seen here are hundreds of thousands of distinct CDR3 sequences, 80% to 95% observed once, and the top ten hold approximately 0.13%. The sequencing input was CD8+ T cells from PBMCs. These receptors came from a human donor with multiple sclerosis.

In this sample, this clonotype turned up once. J is TRBJ1-1 and V is TRBV27; D is perhaps TRBD1 (5 bases). V gave up 8 bases and J gave up 3 bases, with 19 bases separating them. Germline assignment: CDR1 MNHEY and CDR2 SMNVEV (reference sequence). The CDR3 has 15 residues. The CDR3 DNA sequence: TGTGCCAGCCGGGGGAGTACGATAAAGGACACTGAAGCTTTCTTT. The encoded protein is CASRGSTIKDTEAFF.

This chain joins TRBV7-9 and TRBJ2-1, with D perhaps TRBD2 (6 bases). Germline V gene lookup returns CDR1 SEHNR and CDR2 FQNEAQ (reference sequence). The CDR3 totals 12 residues. V lost 5 bases to trimming and J lost 13 bases, with 15 bases between them. The CDR3 is CASSPPGGRQFF. The CDR3 nucleotides are TGTGCCAGCAGCCCCCCCGGGGGTCGTCAGTTCTTC.

The CDR3 loop reads CASSQAEVQGLYGYTF. The CDR3 DNA reads TGTGCCAGCAGCCAAGCTGAGGTACAGGGCCTCTATGGCTACACCTTC. The V gene is TRBV14, the J gene TRBJ1-2; possible D gene TRBD1, 6 bases. Trimming left V 1 base short and J 4 bases short, with 16 bases between. The germline V gene has CDR1 SGHDN and CDR2 FVKESK. The CDR3 spans 16 residues.

The chain combines TRBV21-1 with TRBJ2-1; the table's TRBD2 call for D was not verified on the DNA. TRBV21-1 is a listed pseudogene. The CDR3 contains 16 residues. This chain's CDR3 is CASSIRTSGFHNEQFF. The CDR3 DNA sequence: TGTGCCAGCAGCATTCGGACTAGCGGGTTCCACAATGAGCAGTTCTTC.

This chain uses TRBV4-1 with TRBJ1-1, with 8 bases aligning to TRBD1. Germline V gives CDR1 MGHRA, CDR2 YSYEKL. J was trimmed by 0 bases and V by 1 base; bases with no gene match: 4. This CDR3 is 16 amino acids long. The CDR3 spells CASSQGGQGVNTEAFF. DNA of the CDR3: TGCGCCAGCAGCCAAGGCGGACAGGGCGTGAACACTGAAGCTTTCTTT.

This clonotype was counted once. The V gene is TRBV7-9, the J gene TRBJ2-7; TRBD1 might be the D (5 bases). This CDR3 comprises 18 residues. V was trimmed by 1 base and J by 1 base, leaving 20 bases between them. Germline V gives CDR1 SEHNR, CDR2 FQNEAQ (reference sequence). CDR3 bases: TGTGCCAGCAGCTTAGATGGGGCAGGGCGGCACGGGTCCTACGAGCAGTACTTC. As protein: CASSLDGAGRHGSYEQYF.

V is TRBV5-4 and J is TRBJ2-1, with D perhaps matching TRBD1 or TRBD2 (5 bases each). Trimming stripped 6 bases from V and 6 bases from J, with 22 bases between. Looked up from germline, CDR1 is SGHNT and CDR2 is YYREEE (reference sequence). CDR3 length: 16 residues. The CDR3 coding sequence is TGTGCCAGCACTCAGGGAGCGAACCAATTCGGCAATGAGCAGTTCTTC. Amino acid sequence: CASTQGANQFGNEQFF.

The J gene is TRBJ1-1, the V gene TRBV5-4; weak D call: TRBD1 (5 bases). Germline CDR1 SGHNT, CDR2 YYREEE (reference sequence). The CDR3 is 12 amino acids. V gave up 2 bases and J gave up 11 bases, with 13 bases separating them. CDR3 sequence (DNA): TGTGCCAGCAGCTTCCGCCTTGGGGACGCTTTCTTT. Translation gives CASSFRLGDAFF.

This clonotype has just one count. The V call is TRBV19, the J call TRBJ1-1, with D perhaps matching TRBD1 (6 bases). The CDR3 is 16 residues long. Germline V gene data show CDR1 as LNHDA and CDR2 as SQIVND (reference sequence). V lost 3 bases and J lost 3, with 17 bases in between. In DNA form, the CDR3 reads TGTGCCAGTAGTATCGAGGGGGACAAATCCTACACTGAAGCTTTCTTT. Protein: CASSIEGDKSYTEAFF.

The rearrangement links TRBV12-3 or TRBV12-4 to TRBJ2-1; the D is unclear. The length of the CDR3 is 14 residues. V was clipped by 0 bases and J by 8 bases, with 11 bases between them. CDR3 sequence: CASSLALRWDEQFF. The DNA of the CDR3 is TGTGCCAGCAGTTTAGCGCTTCGTTGGGATGAGCAGTTCTTC.

In this sample, this clonotype turned up a few times. The J gene is TRBJ2-7, the V gene TRBV12-3 or TRBV12-4; 8 bases agree with TRBD2. Trimming removed 6 bases from V and 3 bases from J; junction bases left unmatched: 7. CDR3 length equals 14 residues. CDR3 sequence (DNA): TGTGCCAGCAGCCCTGGGGCGGGGGGCTACGAGCAGTACTTC. Translated: CASSPGAGGYEQYF.

The chain links TRBV10-3 to TRBJ1-2; the match to TRBD1 covers 11 bases. V lost 6 bases to trimming and J lost 6 bases; unmatched junction nucleotides: 3. The CDR3 is 13 amino acids. The V gene's germline CDR1 is ENHRY and CDR2 SYGVKD. Here the CDR3 DNA reads TGTGCCATCAGGGACAGGGGGCTGGATGGCTACACCTTC. Protein: CAIRDRGLDGYTF.

The chain joins TRBV20-1 to TRBJ1-2; D is possibly TRBD1 (5 bases). This CDR3 has 16 residues. Germline CDR1 reads DFQATT; CDR2 reads SNEGSKA (reference sequence). Trimming took off 6 bases at V and 4 bases at J, with 24 bases between the two ends. The CDR3 nucleotides are TGCAGTGCCGAAGGTGGATATACCGGGACGGCCTATGGCTACACCTTC. It specifies CSAEGGYTGTAYGYTF.

The chain combines TRBV9 with TRBJ2-1; no definite D call. CDR3 length equals 18 residues. Per the germline V gene, CDR1 is SGDLS and CDR2 is YYNGEE. The V end was cut by 0 bases, the J end by 0 bases, with 16 bases between. The CDR3 region is CASSVAQDIRSSYNEQFF. DNA for the CDR3: TGTGCCAGCAGCGTAGCTCAGGATATAAGGAGCTCCTACAATGAGCAGTTCTTC.

The chain is built from TRBV20-1 and TRBJ1-1; 7 bases line up with TRBD1. The CDR3 totals 14 residues. Germline CDR1 and CDR2: DFQATT and SNEGSKA (reference sequence). The CDR3: CRGSKTTGSIEAFF. The DNA for the CDR3 is TGCAGAGGCTCCAAAACGACAGGGTCGATTGAAGCTTTCTTT.

This chain links TRBV12-3 or TRBV12-4 with TRBJ2-1, with 9 bases lining up with TRBD2. The CDR3 length is 16 residues. V lost 1 base, J lost 2 bases, and 3 bases stayed unmatched. CDR3 amino acids: CASSLVSSGAYNEQFF. The DNA for the CDR3 is TGTGCCAGCAGTTTAGTTTCTAGCGGGGCCTACAATGAGCAGTTCTTC.

A few counts support this clonotype. V gene TRBV5-4 combines with J gene TRBJ2-1, with D unclear. Trimming stripped 7 bases from V and 7 bases from J, with 9 bases between. This CDR3 comprises 11 residues. Germline CDR1 reads SGHNT; CDR2 reads YYREEE (reference sequence). CDR3 nucleotide sequence: TGTGCCAGCTCTGACTCGAATGAGCAGTTCTTC. Residues: CASSDSNEQFF.

The chain combines TRBV7-3 with TRBJ2-3; 7 bases align to TRBD2. With V trimmed by 5 bases and J by 0 bases, 5 bases remained unmatched. The germline gives CDR1 SGHTA, CDR2 FQGTGA. The CDR3 consists of 15 residues. The CDR3 nucleotides read TGTGCCAGCAGCCCCGGACTAGTCAGCACAGATACGCAGTATTTT. Its translation is CASSPGLVSTDTQYF.